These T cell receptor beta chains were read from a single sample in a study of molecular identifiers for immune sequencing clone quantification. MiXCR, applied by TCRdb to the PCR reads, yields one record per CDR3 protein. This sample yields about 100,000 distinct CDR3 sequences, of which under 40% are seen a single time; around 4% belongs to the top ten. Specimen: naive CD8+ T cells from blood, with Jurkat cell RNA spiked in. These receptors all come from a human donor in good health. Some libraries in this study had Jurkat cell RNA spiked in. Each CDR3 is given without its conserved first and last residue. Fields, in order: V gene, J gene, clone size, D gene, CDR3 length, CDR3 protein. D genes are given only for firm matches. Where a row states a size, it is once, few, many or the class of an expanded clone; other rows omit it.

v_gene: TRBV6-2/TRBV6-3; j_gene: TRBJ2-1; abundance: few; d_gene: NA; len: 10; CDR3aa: ASRIQGGEQF
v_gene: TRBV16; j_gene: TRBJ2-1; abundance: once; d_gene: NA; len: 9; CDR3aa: ASSHLVGQF
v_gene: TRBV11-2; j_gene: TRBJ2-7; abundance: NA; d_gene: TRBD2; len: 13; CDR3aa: ACSSGGGSPYEQY
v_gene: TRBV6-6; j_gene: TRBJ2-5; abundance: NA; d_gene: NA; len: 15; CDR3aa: ASRARDITMMGETQY
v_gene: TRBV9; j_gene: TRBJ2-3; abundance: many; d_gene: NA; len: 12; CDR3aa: ASSAEAGTDTQY
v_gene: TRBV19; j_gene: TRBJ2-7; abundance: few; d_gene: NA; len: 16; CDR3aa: ASSTALGLPARAYEQY
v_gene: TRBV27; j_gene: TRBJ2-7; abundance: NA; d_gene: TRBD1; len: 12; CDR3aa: ASSEGDRAYEQY
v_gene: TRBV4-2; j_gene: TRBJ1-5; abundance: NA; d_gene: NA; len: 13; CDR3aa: ASSQGAGTSQPQH
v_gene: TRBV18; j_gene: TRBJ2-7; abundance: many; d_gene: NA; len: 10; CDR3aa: ASSFPDYEQY
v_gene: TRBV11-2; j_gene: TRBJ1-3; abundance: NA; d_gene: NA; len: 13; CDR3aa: ASSFAAVAGNTIY
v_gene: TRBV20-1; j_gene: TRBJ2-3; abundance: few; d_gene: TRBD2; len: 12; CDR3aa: SATQREGRDTQY
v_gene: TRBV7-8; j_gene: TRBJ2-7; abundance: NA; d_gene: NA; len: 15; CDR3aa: ASSLAQTVTRPYEQY
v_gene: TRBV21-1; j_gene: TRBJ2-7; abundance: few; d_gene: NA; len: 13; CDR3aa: ASRHLLTAPYEQY
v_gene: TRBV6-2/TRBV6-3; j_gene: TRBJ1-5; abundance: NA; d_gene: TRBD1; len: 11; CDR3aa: ASRDRAGQPQH
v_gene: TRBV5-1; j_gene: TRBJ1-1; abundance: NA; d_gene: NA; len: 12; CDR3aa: ASSLMGWETEAF
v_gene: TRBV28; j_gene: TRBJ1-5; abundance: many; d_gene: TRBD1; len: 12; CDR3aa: ASSPRTGTQPQH
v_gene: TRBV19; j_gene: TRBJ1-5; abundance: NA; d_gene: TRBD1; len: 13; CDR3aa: ASSAAGGQYQPQH
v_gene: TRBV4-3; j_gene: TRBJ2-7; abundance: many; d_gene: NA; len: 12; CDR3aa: ASSQGNPGNEQY
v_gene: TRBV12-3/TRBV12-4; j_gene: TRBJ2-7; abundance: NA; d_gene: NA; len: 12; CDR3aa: ASSFGLATYEQD
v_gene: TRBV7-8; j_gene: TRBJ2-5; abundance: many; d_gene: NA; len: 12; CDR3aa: ASSLGLIQETQY
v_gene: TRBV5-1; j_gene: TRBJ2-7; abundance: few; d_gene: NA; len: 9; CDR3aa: ASQGQNEQY
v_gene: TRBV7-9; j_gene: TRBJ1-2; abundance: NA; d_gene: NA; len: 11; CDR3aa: AGSLGLRYGYT
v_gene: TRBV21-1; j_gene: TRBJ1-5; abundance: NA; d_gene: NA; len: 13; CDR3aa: ASSHGCGRSGPQQ
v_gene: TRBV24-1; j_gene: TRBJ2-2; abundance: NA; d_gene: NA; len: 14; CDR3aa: ATGRAWGTDTGELF
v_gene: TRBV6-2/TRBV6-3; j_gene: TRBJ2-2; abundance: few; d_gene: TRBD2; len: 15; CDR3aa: ASSYSNPAGVTGELF
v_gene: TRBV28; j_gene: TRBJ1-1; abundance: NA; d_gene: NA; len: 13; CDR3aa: ASSLFRGRALEAI
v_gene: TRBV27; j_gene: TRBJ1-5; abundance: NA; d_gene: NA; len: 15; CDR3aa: ASSLNTHQGMYQPQH
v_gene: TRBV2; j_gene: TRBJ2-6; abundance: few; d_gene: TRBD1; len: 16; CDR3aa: ARYTTGTGPGGANVLT
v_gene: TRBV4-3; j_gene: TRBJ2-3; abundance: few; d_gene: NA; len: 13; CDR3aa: ASSQVVRGTDTQY
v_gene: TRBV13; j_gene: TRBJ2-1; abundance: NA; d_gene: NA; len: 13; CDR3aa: ASSLGVPLYNEQF
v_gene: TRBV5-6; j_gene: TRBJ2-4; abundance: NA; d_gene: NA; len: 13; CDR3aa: ASSLMAGPPNIQY
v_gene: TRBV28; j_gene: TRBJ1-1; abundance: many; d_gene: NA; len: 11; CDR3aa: ASSFRQPDEAF
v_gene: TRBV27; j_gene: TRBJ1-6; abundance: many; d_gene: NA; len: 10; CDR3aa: ASSPGLSPLH
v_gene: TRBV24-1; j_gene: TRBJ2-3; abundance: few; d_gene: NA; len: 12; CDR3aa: ATSDYDRSDTQY
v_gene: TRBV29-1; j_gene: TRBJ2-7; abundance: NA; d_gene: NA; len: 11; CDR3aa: SVGEVELHEQY
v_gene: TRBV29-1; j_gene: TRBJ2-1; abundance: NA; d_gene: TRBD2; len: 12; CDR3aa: GAQRGYSYNEQF
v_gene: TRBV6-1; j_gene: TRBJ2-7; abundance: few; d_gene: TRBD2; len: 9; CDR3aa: ASSENGRGY
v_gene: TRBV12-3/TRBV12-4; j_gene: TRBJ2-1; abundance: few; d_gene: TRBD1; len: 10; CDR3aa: ASGYRGDEQF
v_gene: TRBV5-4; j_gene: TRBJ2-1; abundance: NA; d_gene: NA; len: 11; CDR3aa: ASSFYSYNELF
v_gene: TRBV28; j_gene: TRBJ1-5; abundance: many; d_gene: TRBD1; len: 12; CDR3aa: ASSADRGNQPQH
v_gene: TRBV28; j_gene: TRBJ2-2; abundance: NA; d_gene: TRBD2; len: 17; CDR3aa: ASSPSVLAAPYYTGELF